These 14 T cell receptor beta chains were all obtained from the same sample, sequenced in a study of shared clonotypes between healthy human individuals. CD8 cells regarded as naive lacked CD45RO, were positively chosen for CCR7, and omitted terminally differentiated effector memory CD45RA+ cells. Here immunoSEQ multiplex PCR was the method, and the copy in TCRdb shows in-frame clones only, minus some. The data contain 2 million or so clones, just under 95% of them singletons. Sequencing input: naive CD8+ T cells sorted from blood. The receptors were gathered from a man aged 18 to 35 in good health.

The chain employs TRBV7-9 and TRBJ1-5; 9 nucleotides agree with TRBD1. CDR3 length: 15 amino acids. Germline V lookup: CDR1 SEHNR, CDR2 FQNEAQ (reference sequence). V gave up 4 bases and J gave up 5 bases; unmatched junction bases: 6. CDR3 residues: CASSSRDRAYQPQHF. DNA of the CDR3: TGTGCCAGCAGCTCGCGGGACAGGGCATATCAGCCCCAGCATTTT.

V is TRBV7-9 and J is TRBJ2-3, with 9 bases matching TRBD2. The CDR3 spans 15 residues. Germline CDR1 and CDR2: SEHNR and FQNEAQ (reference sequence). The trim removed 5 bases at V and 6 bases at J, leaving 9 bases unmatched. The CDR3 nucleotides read TGTGCCAGCAGCCCTCGGGCGGGAGGGCCCGATACGCAGTATTTT. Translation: CASSPRAGGPDTQYF.

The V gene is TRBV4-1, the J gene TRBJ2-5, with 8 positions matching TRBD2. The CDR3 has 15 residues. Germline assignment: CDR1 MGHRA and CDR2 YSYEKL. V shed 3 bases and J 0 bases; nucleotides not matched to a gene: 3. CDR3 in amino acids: CASSQNSGDQETQYF. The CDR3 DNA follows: TGCGCCAGCAGCCAGAATAGCGGGGACCAAGAGACCCAGTACTTC.

The CDR3 DNA is TGCGCCAGCAGCCAAGTCGGCAGACGCGACTCCAACAGCTCCTACGAGCAGTACTTC. Translation gives CASSQVGRRDSNSSYEQYF. V is TRBV4-1 and J is TRBJ2-7, with D unresolved. The CDR3 is 19 amino acids. The V end lost 1 base, the J end lost 0 bases, and 22 bases lay between the germline ends. CDR1 MGHRA and CDR2 YSYEKL come from the germline V gene.

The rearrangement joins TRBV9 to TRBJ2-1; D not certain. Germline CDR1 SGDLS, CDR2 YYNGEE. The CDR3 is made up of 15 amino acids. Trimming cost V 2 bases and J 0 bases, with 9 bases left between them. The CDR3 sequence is CASSVSLGSYNEQFF. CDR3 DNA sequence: TGTGCCAGCAGCGTGTCCTTGGGCTCCTACAATGAGCAGTTCTTC.

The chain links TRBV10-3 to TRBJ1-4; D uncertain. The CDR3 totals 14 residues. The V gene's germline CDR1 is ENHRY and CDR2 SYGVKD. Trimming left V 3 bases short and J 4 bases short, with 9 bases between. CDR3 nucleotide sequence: TGTGCCATCAGTGATCCGGCTAATAATGAAAAACTGTTTTTT. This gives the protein CAISDPANNEKLFF.

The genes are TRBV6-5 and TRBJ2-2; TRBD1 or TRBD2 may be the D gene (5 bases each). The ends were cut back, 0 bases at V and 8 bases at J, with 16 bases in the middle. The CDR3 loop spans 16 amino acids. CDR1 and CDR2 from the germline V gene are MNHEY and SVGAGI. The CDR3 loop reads CASSYSMGEIVGELFF. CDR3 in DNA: TGTGCCAGCAGTTACTCGATGGGGGAGATCGTAGGGGAGCTGTTTTTT.

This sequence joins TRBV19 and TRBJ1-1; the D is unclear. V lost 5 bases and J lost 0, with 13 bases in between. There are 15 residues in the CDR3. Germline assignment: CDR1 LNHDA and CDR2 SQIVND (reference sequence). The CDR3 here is CASSPVAGVNTEAFF. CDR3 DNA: TGTGCCAGTAGTCCCGTCGCCGGGGTGAACACTGAAGCTTTCTTT.

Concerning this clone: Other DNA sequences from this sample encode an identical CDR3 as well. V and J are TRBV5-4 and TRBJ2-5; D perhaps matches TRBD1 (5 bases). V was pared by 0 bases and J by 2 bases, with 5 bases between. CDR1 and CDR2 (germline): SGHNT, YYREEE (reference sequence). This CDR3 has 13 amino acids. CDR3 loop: CASSLGQQETQYF. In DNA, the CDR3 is TGTGCCAGCAGCTTGGGACAGCAAGAGACCCAGTACTTC. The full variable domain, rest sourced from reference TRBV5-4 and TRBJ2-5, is ETGVTQSPTHLIKTRGQQVTLRCSSQSGHNTVSWYQQALGQGPQFIFQYYREEENGRGNFPPRFSGLQFPNYSSELNVNALELDDSALYLCASSLGQQETQYFGPGTRLLVL.

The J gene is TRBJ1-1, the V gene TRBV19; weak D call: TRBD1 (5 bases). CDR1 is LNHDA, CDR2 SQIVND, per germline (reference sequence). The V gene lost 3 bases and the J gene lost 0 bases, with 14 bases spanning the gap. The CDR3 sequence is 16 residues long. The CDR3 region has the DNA TGTGCCAGTAGTATGCTCCCGGGACTCCTGAACACTGAAGCTTTCTTT. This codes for CASSMLPGLLNTEAFF.

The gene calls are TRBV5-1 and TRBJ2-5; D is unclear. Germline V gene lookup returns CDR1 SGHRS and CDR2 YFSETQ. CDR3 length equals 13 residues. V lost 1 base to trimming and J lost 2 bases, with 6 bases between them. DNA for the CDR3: TGCGCCAGCAGCTTGTACTATCAAGAGACCCAGTACTTC. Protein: CASSLYYQETQYF.

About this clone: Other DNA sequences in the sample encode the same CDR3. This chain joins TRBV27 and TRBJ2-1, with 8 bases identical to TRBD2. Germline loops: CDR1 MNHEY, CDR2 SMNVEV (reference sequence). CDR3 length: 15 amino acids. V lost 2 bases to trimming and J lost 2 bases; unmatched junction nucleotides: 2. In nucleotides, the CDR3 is TGTGCCAGCAGTTTAACGGGGGGGCCCTACAATGAGCAGTTCTTC. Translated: CASSLTGGPYNEQFF.

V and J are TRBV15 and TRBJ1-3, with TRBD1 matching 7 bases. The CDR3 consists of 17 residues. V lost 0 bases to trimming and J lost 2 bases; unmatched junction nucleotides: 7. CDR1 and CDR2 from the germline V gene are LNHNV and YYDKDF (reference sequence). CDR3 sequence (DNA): TGTGCCACCAGCAGAGAGAAGGGGGGACAGCCTGGAAACACCATATATTTT. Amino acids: CATSREKGGQPGNTIYF.

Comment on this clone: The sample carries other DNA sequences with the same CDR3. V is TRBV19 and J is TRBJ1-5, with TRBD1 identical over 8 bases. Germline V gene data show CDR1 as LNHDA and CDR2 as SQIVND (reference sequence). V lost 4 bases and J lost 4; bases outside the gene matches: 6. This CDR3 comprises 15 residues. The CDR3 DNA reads TGTGCCAGTAGTACCGACAGGGGTTCGAATCAGCCCCAGCATTTT. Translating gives CASSTDRGSNQPQHF.